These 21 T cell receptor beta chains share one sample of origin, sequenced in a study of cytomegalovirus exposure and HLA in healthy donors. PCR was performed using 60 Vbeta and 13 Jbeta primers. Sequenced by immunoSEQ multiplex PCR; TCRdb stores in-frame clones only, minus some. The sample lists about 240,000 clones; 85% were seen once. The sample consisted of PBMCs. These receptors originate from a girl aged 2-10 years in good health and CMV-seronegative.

The CDR3 spells CAWSTLGLAGDEQYF. The CDR3 region has the DNA TGTGCCTGGAGCACCCTGGGACTAGCGGGAGACGAGCAGTACTTC. The rearrangement links TRBV30 to TRBJ2-7, with 14 bases aligning to TRBD2. V lost 3 bases to trimming and J lost 5 bases; unmatched junction nucleotides: 6. In germline, CDR1 is GTSNPN, CDR2 SVGIG (reference sequence). The CDR3 has 15 amino acids.

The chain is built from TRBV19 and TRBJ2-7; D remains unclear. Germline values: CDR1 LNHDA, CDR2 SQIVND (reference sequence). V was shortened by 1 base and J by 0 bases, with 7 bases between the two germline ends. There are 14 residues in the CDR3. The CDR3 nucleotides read TGTGCCAGTAGTATAGGCGGCATCTCCTACGAGCAGTACTTC. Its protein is CASSIGGISYEQYF.

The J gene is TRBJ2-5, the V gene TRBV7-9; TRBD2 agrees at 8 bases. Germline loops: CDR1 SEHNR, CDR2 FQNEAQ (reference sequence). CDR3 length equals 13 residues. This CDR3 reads CAIRRGDQETQYF. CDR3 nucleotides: TGTGCTATTCGGCGGGGGGACCAAGAGACCCAGTACTTC.

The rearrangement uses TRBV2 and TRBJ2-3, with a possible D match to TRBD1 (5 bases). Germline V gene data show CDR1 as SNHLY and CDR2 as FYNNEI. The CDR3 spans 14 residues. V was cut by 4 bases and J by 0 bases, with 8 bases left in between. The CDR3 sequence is CASSVGHSTDTQYF. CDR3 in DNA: TGTGCCAGCAGTGTGGGGCATAGCACAGATACGCAGTATTTT. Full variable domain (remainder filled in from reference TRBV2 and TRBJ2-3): EPEVTQTPSHQVTQMGQEVILRCVPISNHLYFYWYRQILGQKVEFLVSFYNNEISEKSEIFDDQFSVERPDGSNFTLKIRSTKLEDSAMYFCASSVGHSTDTQYFGPGTRLTVL.

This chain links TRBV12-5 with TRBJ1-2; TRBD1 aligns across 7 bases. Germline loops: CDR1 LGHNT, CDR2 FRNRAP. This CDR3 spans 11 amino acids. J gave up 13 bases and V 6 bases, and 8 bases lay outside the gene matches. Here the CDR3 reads CASGPTGVSTF. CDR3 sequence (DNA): TGTGCTAGTGGACCTACAGGGGTTAGCACCTTC.

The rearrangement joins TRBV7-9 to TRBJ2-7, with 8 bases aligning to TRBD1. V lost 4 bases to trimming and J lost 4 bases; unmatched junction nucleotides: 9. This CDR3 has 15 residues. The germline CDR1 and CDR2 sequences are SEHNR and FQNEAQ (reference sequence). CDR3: CASSSQDRDGYEQYF. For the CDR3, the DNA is TGTGCCAGCAGCTCCCAGGACAGGGACGGGTACGAGCAGTACTTC.

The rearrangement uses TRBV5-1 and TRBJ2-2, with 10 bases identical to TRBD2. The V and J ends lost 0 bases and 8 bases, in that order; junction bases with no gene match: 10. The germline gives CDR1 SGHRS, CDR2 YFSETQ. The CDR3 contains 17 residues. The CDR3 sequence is CASSLEASGGRMGELFF. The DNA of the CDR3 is TGCGCCAGCAGCTTGGAAGCTAGCGGGGGCCGAATGGGGGAGCTGTTTTTT.

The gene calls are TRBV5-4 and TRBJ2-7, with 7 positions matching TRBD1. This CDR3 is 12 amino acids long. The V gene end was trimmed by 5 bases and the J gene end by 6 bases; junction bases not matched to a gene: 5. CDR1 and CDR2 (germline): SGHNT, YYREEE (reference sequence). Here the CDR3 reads CASSHPGGEQYF. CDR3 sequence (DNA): TGTGCCAGCAGTCACCCAGGGGGCGAGCAGTACTTC.

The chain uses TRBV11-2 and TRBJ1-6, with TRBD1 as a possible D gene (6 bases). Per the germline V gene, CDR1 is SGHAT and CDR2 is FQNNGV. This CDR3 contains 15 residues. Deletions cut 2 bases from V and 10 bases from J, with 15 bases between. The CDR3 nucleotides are TGTGCCAGCAGCTTACAGGGGCAGATTTGGTCACCCCTCCACTTT. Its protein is CASSLQGQIWSPLHF. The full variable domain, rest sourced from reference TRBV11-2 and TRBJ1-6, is EAGVAQSPRYKIIEKRQSVAFWCNPISGHATLYWYQQILGQGPKLLIQFQNNGVVDDSQLPKDRFSAERLKGVDSTLKIQPAKLEDSAVYLCASSLQGQIWSPLHFGNGTRLTVT.

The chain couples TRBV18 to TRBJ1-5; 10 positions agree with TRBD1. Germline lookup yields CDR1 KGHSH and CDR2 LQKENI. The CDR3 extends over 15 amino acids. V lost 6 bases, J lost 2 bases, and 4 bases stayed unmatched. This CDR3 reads CASSAGTGGNQPQHF. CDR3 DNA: TGTGCCAGCTCCGCCGGGACAGGGGGCAATCAGCCCCAGCATTTT.

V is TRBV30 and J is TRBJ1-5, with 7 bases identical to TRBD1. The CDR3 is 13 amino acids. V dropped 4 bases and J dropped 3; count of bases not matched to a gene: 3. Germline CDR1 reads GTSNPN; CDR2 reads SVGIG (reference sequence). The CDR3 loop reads CAWTGGNNQPQHF. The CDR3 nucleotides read TGTGCCTGGACAGGGGGGAACAATCAGCCCCAGCATTTT.

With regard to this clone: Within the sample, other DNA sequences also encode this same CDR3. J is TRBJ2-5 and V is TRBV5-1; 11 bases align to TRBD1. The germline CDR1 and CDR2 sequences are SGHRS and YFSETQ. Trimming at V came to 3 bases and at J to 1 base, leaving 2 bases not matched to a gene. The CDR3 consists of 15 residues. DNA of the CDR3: TGCGCCAGCAGCTCAGGGACAGGGGGCCAAGAGACCCAGTACTTC. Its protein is CASSSGTGGQETQYF.

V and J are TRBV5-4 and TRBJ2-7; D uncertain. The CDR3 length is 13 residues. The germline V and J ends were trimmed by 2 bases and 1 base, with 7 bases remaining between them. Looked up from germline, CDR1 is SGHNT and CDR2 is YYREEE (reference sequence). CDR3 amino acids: CASSLTQSYEQYF. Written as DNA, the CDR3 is TGTGCCAGCAGCTTAACTCAATCCTACGAGCAGTACTTC.

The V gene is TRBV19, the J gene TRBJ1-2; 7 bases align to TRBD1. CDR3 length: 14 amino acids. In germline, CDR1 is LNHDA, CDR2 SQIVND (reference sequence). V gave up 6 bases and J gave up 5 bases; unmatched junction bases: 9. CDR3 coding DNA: TGTGCCAGTAGGCGGGACAGACAATCTTATGGCTACACCTTC. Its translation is CASRRDRQSYGYTF. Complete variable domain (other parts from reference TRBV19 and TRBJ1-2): DGGITQSPKYLFRKEGQNVTLSCEQNLNHDAMYWYRQDPGQGLRLIYYSQIVNDFQKGDIAEGYSVSREKKESFPLTVTSAQKNPTAFYLCASRRDRQSYGYTFGSGTRLTVV.

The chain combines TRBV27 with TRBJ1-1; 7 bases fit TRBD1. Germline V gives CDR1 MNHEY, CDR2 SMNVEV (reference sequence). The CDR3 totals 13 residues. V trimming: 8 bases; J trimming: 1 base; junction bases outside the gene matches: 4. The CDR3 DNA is TGTGCCAGCGGAGACAGGGAGAACACTGAAGCTTTCTTT. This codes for CASGDRENTEAFF.

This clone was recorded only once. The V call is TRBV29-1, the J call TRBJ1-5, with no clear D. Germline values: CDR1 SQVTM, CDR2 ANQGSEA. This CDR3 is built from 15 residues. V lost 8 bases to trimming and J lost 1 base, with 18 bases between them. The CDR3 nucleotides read TGCAGCCCTAAGAGGGTGTTGGTGAGCAATCAGCCCCAGCATTTT. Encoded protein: CSPKRVLVSNQPQHF.

The CDR3 nucleotides are TGTGCCACCGAACGGAGGGACAGGCATGAGGAGGCCGACTCCCCTGAAGCTTTCTTT. It is translated as CATERRDRHEEADSPEAFF. V and J are TRBV27 and TRBJ1-1; 8 bases line up with TRBD1. Unmatched junction bases numbered 28, after V lost 10 bases and J lost 6 bases. Germline V CDR1 and CDR2: MNHEY, SMNVEV (reference sequence). The CDR3 is 19 residues long.

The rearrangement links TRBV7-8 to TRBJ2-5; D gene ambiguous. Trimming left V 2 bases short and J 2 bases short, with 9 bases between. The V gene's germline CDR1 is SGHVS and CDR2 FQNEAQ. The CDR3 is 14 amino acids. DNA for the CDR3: TGTGCCAGCAGCTTATCCCTGCTACAAGAGACCCAGTACTTC. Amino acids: CASSLSLLQETQYF.

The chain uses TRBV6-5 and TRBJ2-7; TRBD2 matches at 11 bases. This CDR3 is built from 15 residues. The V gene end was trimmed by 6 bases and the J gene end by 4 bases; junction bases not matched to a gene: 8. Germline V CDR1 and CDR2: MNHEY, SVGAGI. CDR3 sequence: CASSTTSGIGYEQYF. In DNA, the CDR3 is TGTGCCAGCAGCACGACTAGCGGGATCGGATACGAGCAGTACTTC.

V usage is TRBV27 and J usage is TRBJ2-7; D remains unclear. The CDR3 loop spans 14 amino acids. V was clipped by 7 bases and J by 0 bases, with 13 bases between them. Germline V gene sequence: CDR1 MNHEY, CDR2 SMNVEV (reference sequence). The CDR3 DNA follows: TGTGCCAGCATATCCTCTAGACCCTCCTACGAGCAGTACTTC. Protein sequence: CASISSRPSYEQYF.

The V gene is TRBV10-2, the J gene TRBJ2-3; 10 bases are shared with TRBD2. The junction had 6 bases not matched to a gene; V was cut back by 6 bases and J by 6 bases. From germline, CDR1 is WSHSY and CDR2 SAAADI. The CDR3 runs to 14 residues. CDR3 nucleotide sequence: TGCGCCAGCAGAACTAGCGGGGTGGTGGATACGCAGTATTTT. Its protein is CASRTSGVVDTQYF.